This TCR beta chain was sequenced for a study of T cell repertoires and HLA-DP antigens (dated by TCRdb to between 2017 and 2018). Background on the whole study: The study used an in vitro model of CD4+ T cell alloreactivity in which transduced HeLa cells presented allogeneic HLA-DP. One alloantigen differed from self by one peptide-binding groove amino acid, whereas the other differed by ten, modelling structurally similar versus dissimilar alloantigens. The three donors were two male and one female, with ages ranging from the 18-to-29 to the 60-to-69 age band. On average, roughly 200 ng of DNA went in for sorted CD137+CD4+ samples, versus around 1.1 ug for pre-culture CD4+ samples.

The CDR3, from cysteine to phenylalanine, totals 14 residues. CDR3 DNA only is kept here, 42 bases in frame from base 1. CDR1 and CDR2 are read off the germline V gene (reference sequence) as SGHKS and YYEKEE. V gives up 1 base and J gives up 1 base, and the segment between their germline ends measures 8 bases. Untouched CD4+ T cells were isolated from Ficoll-separated PBMC through negative selection with magnetic beads, and an average purity of roughly 98% was reached. Untouched CD4+ T cells were isolated with magnetic beads from Ficoll-separated PBMC, and a purity of 95% to 98% was reached with negligible CD8+ contamination. Peripheral blood mononuclear cells were supplied by the buffy coats of three healthy blood donors, who served as the study donors. Each of the three donors was CMV seronegative. The DNeasy Blood & Tissue Kit was used for extraction of genomic DNA. For each subject, genomic DNA from sorted CD137+CD4+ cells and from pre-culture CD4+ baseline samples underwent TCRB sequencing.

TCRB CDR3 regions were amplified with the immunoSEQ multiplex PCR using forward primers for 54 TRBV segments and reverse primers for 13 TRBJ segments. Deep resolution, with a target of approximately 180,000 T cell genomes, was applied to the sequencing of pre-culture CD4+ samples. Sequencing of the amplicons on an Illumina HiSeq System generated 87 bp reads spanning the CDR3. On the authors' methods: PCR and sequencing errors in the reads were corrected, and CDR3 regions were defined by aligning to IMGT reference sequences. Synthetic template pools were used to estimate counts of templates and unique rearrangements. Clonality was calculated as 1 minus Pielou's evenness. Richness was estimated with the Daley-Smith estimator. Repertoire overlap was measured with Morisita's index. A clone counted as low-abundance if it appeared in cultured samples but went undetected in the pre-culture repertoire of the same donor. TCRdb provides this immuneACCESS table in a form limited to in-frame rearrangements. Some clones are lacking; in checked studies, under half of them reflect an unresolved V gene, and why the rest are absent is not known. V and J calls and clone size are those listed in that table; D and trimming were worked out from the DNA. The sample profile shows approximately 100,000 clones; more than 75% of them were found once. The ten largest clones add up to roughly 1.6% of the sample.

Concerning this clone: What this receptor recognizes is not known. No base qualities exist here, and no much larger clone lies one base off it.

Paper-wide results and their limitations: Naive and memory CD4+ repertoires were not analysed separately. Clones undetected before culture had an average cumulative frequency of approximately 35% against one allele versus 50.6% against the other. Clonality of sorted CD137+ cells was similar against both alloantigens (approximately 0.39) and much higher than in pre-culture samples (about 0.037). Limitations included only a few donors, a non-physiological HeLa antigen-presenting system, and the use of total CD4+ responder cells.

The chain couples TRBV5-5 to TRBJ1-1; a confident D gene designation cannot be given. The material sequenced was CD4+ T cells from PBMCs. The sequence came from a man between 45 and 60 years old in good health and CMV-seronegative. CDR3 region: CASSLRLPNTEAFF. The nucleotide sequence is TGTGCCAGCAGCTTGCGGCTACCGAACACTGAAGCTTTCTTT.